This TCR beta chain originates from a study of cytomegalovirus exposure and HLA in healthy donors. Findings and caveats of the study: In an earlier analysis, most TCR beta V segments were productive about 87% or about 30% of the time. Specificity of three CMV-associated chains for CMV antigens was verified in vitro. A later look showed TCR association rates differing by HLA locus, highest for DRB1 and lowest for HLA-C. In a later analysis, HLA-associated TCR beta chains were more clonally expanded than equally common others.

As to this clone: Its antigen is unknown.

This CDR3 has 17 amino acids. CDR1 and CDR2 from the germline V gene are LGHNA and YNFKEQ. V lost 0 bases to trimming and J lost 4 bases; unmatched junction nucleotides: 8. The study ran its PCR with 60 Vbeta and 13 Jbeta primers. The assay was immunoSEQ multiplex PCR, and TCRdb's table has in-frame clones only and misses some. The profile shows about 220,000 clones, 75% to 90% of them singletons. This receptor was taken from a boy younger than 10 in good health and CMV-seronegative. This sequence joins TRBV4-2 and TRBJ2-2; TRBD1 matches 7 bases. Sequenced sample: PBMCs. Here the CDR3 DNA reads TGTGCCAGCAGCCAAGATCGCGCGAGGGGGCGCACCGGGGAGCTGTTTTTT. It codes for CASSQDRARGRTGELFF.